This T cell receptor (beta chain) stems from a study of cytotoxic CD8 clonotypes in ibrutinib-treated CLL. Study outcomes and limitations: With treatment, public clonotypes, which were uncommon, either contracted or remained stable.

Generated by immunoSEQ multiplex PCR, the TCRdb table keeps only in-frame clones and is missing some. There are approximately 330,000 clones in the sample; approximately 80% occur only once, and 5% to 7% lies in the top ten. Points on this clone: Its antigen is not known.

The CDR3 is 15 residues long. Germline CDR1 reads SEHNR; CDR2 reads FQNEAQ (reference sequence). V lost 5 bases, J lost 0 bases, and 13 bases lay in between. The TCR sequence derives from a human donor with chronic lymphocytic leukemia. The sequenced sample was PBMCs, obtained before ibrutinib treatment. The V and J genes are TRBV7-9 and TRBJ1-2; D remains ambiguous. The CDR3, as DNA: TGTGCCAGCAGCAACCGGGCCCGAACTAACTATGGCTACACCTTC. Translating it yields CASSNRARTNYGYTF.